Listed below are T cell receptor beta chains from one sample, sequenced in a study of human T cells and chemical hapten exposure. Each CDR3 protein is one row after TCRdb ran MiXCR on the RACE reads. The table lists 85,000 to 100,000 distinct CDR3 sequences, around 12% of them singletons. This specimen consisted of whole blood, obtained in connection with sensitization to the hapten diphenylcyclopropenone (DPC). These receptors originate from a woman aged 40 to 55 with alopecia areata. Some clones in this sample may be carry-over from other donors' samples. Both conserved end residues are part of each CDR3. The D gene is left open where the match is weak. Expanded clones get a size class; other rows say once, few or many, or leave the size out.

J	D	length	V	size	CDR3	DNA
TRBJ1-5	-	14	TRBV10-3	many	CAISESGLYQPQHF	TGTGCCATCAGTGAGTCAGGTCTGTATCAGCCCCAGCATTTT
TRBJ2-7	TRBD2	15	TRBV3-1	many	CASSQGLAGNNEQYF	TGTGCCAGCAGCCAAGGACTAGCGGGAAACAACGAGCAGTACTTC
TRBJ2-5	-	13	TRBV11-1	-	CASSLGSWETQYF	TGTGCCAGCAGCTTAGGGTCCTGGGAGACCCAGTACTTC
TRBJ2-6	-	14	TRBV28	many	CASSGRAGANVLTF	TGTGCCAGCAGTGGCAGGGCTGGGGCCAACGTCCTGACTTTC
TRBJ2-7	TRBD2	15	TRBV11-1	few	CASSPGLAGEDEQYF	TGTGCCAGCAGCCCGGGACTAGCGGGAGAGGACGAGCAGTACTTC
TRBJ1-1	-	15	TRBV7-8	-	CASTKTLTSNTEAFF	TGTGCCAGCACTAAGACACTTACCTCAAACACTGAAGCTTTCTTT
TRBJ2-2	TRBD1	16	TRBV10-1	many	CASSRRQGSHTGELFF	TGCGCCAGCAGTCGAAGACAGGGATCACACACCGGGGAGCTGTTTTTT
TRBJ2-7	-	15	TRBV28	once	CASSLAPVLSGEQYF	TGTGCCAGCAGTTTAGCCCCCGTCCTGTCGGGCGAGCAGTACTTC
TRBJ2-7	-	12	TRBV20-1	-	CSAPPQENEQYF	TGCAGTGCTCCGCCACAGGAAAACGAGCAGTACTTC
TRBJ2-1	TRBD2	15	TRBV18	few	CASSLRTSDYNEQFF	TGTGCCAGCTCTCTGAGGACTAGCGACTACAATGAGCAGTTCTTC
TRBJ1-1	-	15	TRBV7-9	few	CASSPKDRLNTEAFF	TGTGCCAGCAGCCCAAAGGACAGACTGAACACTGAAGCTTTCTTT
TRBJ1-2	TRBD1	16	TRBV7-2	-	CASSLAPSTGTGGYTF	TGTGCCAGCAGCTTAGCTCCCTCGACAGGGACCGGTGGCTACACCTTC
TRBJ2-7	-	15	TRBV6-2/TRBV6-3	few	CASSAGTQTAYEQYF	TGTGCCAGCAGCGCCGGGACCCAGACCGCCTACGAGCAGTACTTC
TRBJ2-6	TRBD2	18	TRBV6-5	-	CASSYSGLVLSGANVLTF	TGTGCCAGCAGTTATTCGGGACTAGTCCTCTCTGGGGCCAACGTCCTGACTTTC
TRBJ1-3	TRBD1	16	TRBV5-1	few	CASSGQGADSGNTIYF	TGCGCCAGCAGCGGACAGGGGGCCGACTCTGGAAACACCATATATTTT
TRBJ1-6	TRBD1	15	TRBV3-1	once	CASSQVRTGGSPLHF	TGTGCCAGCAGCCAAGTCAGGACAGGGGGATCACCCCTCCACTTT
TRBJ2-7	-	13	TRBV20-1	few	CSARDGAVIEQYF	TGCAGTGCGAGGGACGGGGCGGTGATAGAGCAGTACTTC
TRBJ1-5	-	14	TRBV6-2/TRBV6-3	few	CASRDGQGSPTQHF	TGTGCCAGCAGGGACGGCCAGGGATCCCCTACCCAGCATTTT
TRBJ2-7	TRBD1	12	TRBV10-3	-	CASGDRGYEQYF	TGTGCCAGCGGGGACAGGGGCTACGAGCAGTACTTC
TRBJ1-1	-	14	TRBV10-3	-	CAISESWGGTEAFF	TGTGCCATCAGTGAGTCGTGGGGCGGCACTGAAGCTTTCTTT
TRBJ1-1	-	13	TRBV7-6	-	CASSSRENTEAFF	TGTGCCAGCAGCTCCAGGGAAAACACTGAAGCTTTCTTT
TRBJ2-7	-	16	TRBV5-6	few	CASSSLDSPGAYEQYF	TGTGCCAGCAGCTCCCTCGACAGCCCCGGGGCCTACGAGCAGTACTTC
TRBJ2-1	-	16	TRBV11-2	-	CASSLLSVYQDNEQFF	TGTGCCAGCAGCTTACTTAGCGTGTATCAGGACAATGAGCAGTTCTTC
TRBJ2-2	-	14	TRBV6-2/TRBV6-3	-	CASSYSRTAGELFF	TGTGCCAGCAGTTACTCGAGGACAGCCGGGGAGCTGTTTTTT
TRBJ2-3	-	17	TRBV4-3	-	CASSQEALAYRTDTQYF	TGCGCCAGCAGCCAAGAAGCCCTAGCGTACCGCACAGATACGCAGTATTTT
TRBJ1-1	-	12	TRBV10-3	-	CAITQTGTEAFF	TGTGCCATCACCCAGACCGGGACTGAAGCTTTCTTT
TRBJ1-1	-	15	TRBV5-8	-	CASSSFTSSRAEAFF	TGTGCCAGCAGCTCGTTCACTAGTTCGAGGGCTGAAGCTTTCTTT
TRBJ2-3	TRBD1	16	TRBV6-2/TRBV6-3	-	CASSSGQARKPDTLYF	TGTGCCAGCAGTTCGGGACAGGCCCGAAAACCAGATACGCTGTATTTT
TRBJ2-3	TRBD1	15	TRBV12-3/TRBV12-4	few	CASSRQGQGTDTQYF	TGTGCCAGCAGTAGGCAGGGACAGGGCACAGATACGCAGTATTTT
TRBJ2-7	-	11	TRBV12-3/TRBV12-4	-	CASSLEGFRYF	TGTGCCAGCAGTTTAGAAGGGTTTCGGTACTTC
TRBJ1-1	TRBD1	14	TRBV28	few	CASSYRGDRTEAFF	TGTGCCAGCAGTTACAGGGGTGATAGAACTGAAGCTTTCTTT
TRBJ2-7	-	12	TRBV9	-	CASSVSGYEQYF	TGTGCCAGCAGCGTATCGGGGTACGAGCAGTACTTC
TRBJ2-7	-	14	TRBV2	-	CASSDGNGSYEQYF	TGTGCCAGCAGTGACGGTAACGGCTCCTACGAGCAGTACTTC
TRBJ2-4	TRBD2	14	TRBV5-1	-	CASRSSGKGNIQYF	TGCGCCAGCAGGTCTAGCGGAAAGGGGAACATTCAGTACTTC
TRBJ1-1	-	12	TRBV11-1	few	CASSFGHTEAFF	TGTGCCAGCAGCTTCGGGCACACTGAAGCTTTCTTT
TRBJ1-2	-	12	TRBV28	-	CATEQGNYGYTF	TGTGCCACCGAACAGGGTAACTATGGCTACACCTTC
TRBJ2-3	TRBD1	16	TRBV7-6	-	CASSPGQAWSTDTQYF	TGTGCCAGCAGCCCGGGACAGGCGTGGTCCACAGATACGCAGTATTTT
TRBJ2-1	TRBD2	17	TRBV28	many	CASSLTAGGVPYNEQFF	TGTGCCAGCAGTTTAACGGCGGGAGGTGTACCCTACAATGAGCAGTTCTTC
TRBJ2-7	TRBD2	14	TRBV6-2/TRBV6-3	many	CASRPRLAGDEQYF	TGTGCCAGCAGACCCCGTTTAGCGGGAGACGAGCAGTACTTC
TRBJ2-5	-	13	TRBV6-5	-	CASSTLTGRGQYF	TGTGCCAGCAGCACACTAACAGGTCGAGGCCAGTACTTC
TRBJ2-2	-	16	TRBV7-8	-	CASSLFVFANTGELFF	TGTGCCAGCAGCTTGTTCGTATTCGCGAACACCGGGGAGCTGTTTTTT
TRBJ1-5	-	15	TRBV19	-	CASSISGYSNQPQHF	TGTGCCAGTAGTATTTCTGGTTATAGCAATCAGCCCCAGCATTTT
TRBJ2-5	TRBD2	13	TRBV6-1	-	CASFRTRGETQYF	TGTGCCAGCTTTCGGACTAGGGGAGAGACCCAGTACTTC
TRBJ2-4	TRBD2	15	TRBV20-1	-	CSARDLAGAKNIQYF	TGCAGTGCTAGAGATCTAGCGGGAGCCAAAAACATTCAGTACTTC
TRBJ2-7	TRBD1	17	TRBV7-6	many	CASSLSTQGQGSYEQYF	TGTGCCAGCAGCTTATCCACACAGGGACAGGGCTCCTACGAGCAGTACTTC
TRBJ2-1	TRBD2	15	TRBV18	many	CASSPGLADYNEQFF	TGTGCCAGCTCACCGGGACTAGCGGACTACAATGAGCAGTTCTTC
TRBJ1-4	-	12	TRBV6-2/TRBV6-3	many	CASSYSPLTLFF	TGTGCCAGCAGTTACTCACCTCTGACGCTGTTTTTT
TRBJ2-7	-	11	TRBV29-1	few	CSVAGSGEQYF	TGCAGCGTTGCCGGGAGTGGCGAGCAGTACTTC
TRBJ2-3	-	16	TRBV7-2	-	CASSTQQGGATDTQYF	TGTGCCAGCAGCACACAACAGGGAGGGGCGACAGATACGCAGTATTTT
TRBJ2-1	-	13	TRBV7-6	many	CASSSLPTNEQFF	TGTGCCAGCAGCTCCCTACCGACCAATGAGCAGTTCTTC
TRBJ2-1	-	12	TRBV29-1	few	CSVDMAYNEQFF	TGCAGCGTTGATATGGCCTACAATGAGCAGTTCTTC
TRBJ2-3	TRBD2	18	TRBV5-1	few	CASSFLTSGKGGTDTQYF	TGCGCCAGCAGCTTCTTAACTAGCGGGAAGGGGGGCACAGATACGCAGTATTTT
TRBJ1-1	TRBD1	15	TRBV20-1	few	CSAPGQGYMNTEAFF	TGCAGTGCTCCGGGACAGGGGTACATGAACACTGAAGCTTTCTTT